This T cell receptor (beta chain) originates from a study of metastatic and nonmetastatic thyroid tumors. Overall study context: Blood and tumor or nodule tissue repertoires from malignant and benign thyroid patients were compared.

Using MiXCR, TCRdb re-called clones from the PCR reads. The sample carries around 52,000 clones, 25% to 35% recorded once. There were no patients who had received any treatment before thyroid surgery. Trimming at V came to 2 bases and at J to 5 bases, leaving 8 bases not matched to a gene. The CDR3 totals 16 residues. Germline loops: CDR1 SGHRS, CDR2 YFSETQ. This chain uses TRBV5-1 with TRBJ2-5; 11 nucleotides line up with TRBD2. This receptor was obtained from a female donor with papillary thyroid cancer or a benign thyroid nodule (not recorded which). Some clones in this sample may be carry-over from other donors' samples. Specimen: blood. The CDR3 DNA reads TGCGCCAGCAGCTTTACTAGCGGGAGAAGGGGCGAGACCCAGTACTTC. Encoded protein: CASSFTSGRRGETQYF.